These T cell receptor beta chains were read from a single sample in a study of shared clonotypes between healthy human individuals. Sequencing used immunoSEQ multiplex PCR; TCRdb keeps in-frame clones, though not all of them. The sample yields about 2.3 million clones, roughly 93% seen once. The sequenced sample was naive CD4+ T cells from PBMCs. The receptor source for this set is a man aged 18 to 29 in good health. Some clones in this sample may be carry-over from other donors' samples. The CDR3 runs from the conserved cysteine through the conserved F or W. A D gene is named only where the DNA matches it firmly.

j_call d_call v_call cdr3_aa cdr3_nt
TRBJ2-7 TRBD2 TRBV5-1 CASSFQRENSEQYF TGCGCCAGCAGCTTCCAGCGGGAGAATTCCGAGCAGTACTTC
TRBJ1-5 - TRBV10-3 CAISDFGGGTGDQPQHF TGTGCCATCAGTGACTTCGGGGGGGGAACGGGCGATCAGCCCCAGCATTTT
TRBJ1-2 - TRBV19 CASLRGGAITYGYTF TGTGCCAGTCTACGAGGGGGGGCGATTACCTATGGCTACACCTTC
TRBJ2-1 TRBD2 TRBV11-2 CASSLGPSGGTYNEQFF TGTGCCAGCAGCTTAGGTCCTAGCGGGGGCACCTACAATGAGCAGTTCTTC
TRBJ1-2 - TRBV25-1 CASSEGSSNYGYTF TGTGCCAGCAGTGAAGGCAGCTCTAACTATGGCTACACCTTC
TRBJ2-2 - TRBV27 CASMRRSVPPGELFF TGTGCCAGCATGCGGCGGAGCGTCCCTCCCGGGGAGCTGTTTTTT
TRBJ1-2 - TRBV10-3 CAISESGDNYGYTF TGTGCCATCAGTGAGTCTGGAGACAACTATGGCTACACCTTC
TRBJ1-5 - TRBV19 CASRNNLLGSNQPQHF TGTGCCAGTAGAAACAACTTACTAGGTAGCAATCAGCCCCAGCATTTT
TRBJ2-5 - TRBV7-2 CASSPNWGETQYF TGTGCCAGCAGTCCAAATTGGGGAGAGACCCAGTACTTC
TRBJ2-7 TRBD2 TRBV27 CASSPGTRGEQYF TGTGCCAGCAGTCCCGGGACTAGGGGCGAGCAGTACTTC
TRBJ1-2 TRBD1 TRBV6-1 CASGVWDRVTKGYTF TGTGCCAGCGGGGTATGGGACAGGGTGACAAAAGGCTACACCTTC